Following are 22 T cell receptor beta chains from one sample sequenced in a study of cytomegalovirus exposure and HLA in healthy donors. The PCR employed 60 Vbeta primers together with 13 Jbeta primers. The assay was immunoSEQ multiplex PCR, and TCRdb's table has in-frame clones only and misses some. The top ten clones hold over 8.5% of a sample with around 110,000 clones, approximately 70% of them seen once. The specimen sequenced was PBMCs. Receptors originate from a woman in her thirties or forties in good health and CMV-seropositive.

This clone was observed a few times. The chain carries TRBV29-1 and TRBJ2-3, with 7 bases matching TRBD1. Germline V gives CDR1 SQVTM, CDR2 ANQGSEA. The V gene end was trimmed by 8 bases and the J gene end by 8 bases; junction bases not matched to a gene: 31. The CDR3 loop spans 19 amino acids. CDR3 residues: CSSDRAESSRNGAWCTQYF. DNA for the CDR3: TGCAGCTCTGACAGGGCAGAATCTTCCCGAAACGGTGCCTGGTGTACGCAGTATTTT.

The CDR3 here is CASSSGVKETQYF. Written as DNA, the CDR3 is TGTGCCAGCAGCTCCGGGGTCAAAGAGACCCAGTACTTC. The V call is TRBV11-2, the J call TRBJ2-5; possibly TRBD2 for D (5 bases). This CDR3 spans 13 amino acids. The germline gives CDR1 SGHAT, CDR2 FQNNGV. Trimming took off 4 bases at V and 3 bases at J, with 9 bases between the two ends.

The chain recombines TRBV7-8 with TRBJ1-2; D perhaps matches TRBD1 (5 bases). CDR1 is SGHVS, CDR2 FQNEAQ, per germline. The CDR3 totals 16 residues. Trimming stripped 2 bases from V and 1 base from J, with 14 bases between. CDR3 nucleotides: TGTGCCAGCAGCTTATGGGGCTCCGAATTTAACTATGGCTACACCTTC. As protein: CASSLWGSEFNYGYTF.

As regards this clone: The identical CDR3 is also encoded by other nucleotide sequences in the sample. The rearrangement joins TRBV5-1 to TRBJ2-1; 8 bases match TRBD2. Germline lookup yields CDR1 SGHRS and CDR2 YFSETQ. This CDR3 has 15 amino acids. Unmatched junction bases numbered 3, after V lost 4 bases and J lost 0 bases. As DNA, the CDR3 is TGCGCCAGCAGCCCCAGCGGGAGCTCCTACAATGAGCAGTTCTTC. The encoded protein is CASSPSGSSYNEQFF. The full variable domain, completed using reference TRBV5-1 and TRBJ2-1, is KAGVTQTPRYLIKTRGQQVTLSCSPISGHRSVSWYQQTPGQGLQFLFEYFSETQRNKGNFPGRFSGRQFSNSRSEMNVSTLELGDSALYLCASSPSGSSYNEQFFGPGTRLTVL.

The V call is TRBV5-1, the J call TRBJ2-5, with 9 bases identical to TRBD2. Germline CDR1 and CDR2: SGHRS and YFSETQ. This CDR3 has 16 residues. J lost 4 bases, V lost 1 base, and 8 bases had no gene match. The CDR3 here is CASSLTPAGGGETQYF. In DNA form, the CDR3 reads TGCGCCAGCAGCTTGACCCCAGCGGGAGGTGGAGAGACCCAGTACTTC.

This clone was seen only once. The chain combines TRBV7-9 with TRBJ2-5, with 9 bases that match TRBD2. The V and J ends lost 6 bases and 1 base, in that order; junction bases with no gene match: 6. The germline V gene encodes CDR1 SEHNR and CDR2 FQNEAQ (reference sequence). This CDR3 has 15 amino acids. The CDR3 spells CASSVAGAIQETQYF. Written as DNA, the CDR3 is TGTGCCAGCAGTGTAGCGGGAGCCATCCAAGAGACCCAGTACTTC.

The chain couples TRBV19 to TRBJ1-2; the D is unclear. CDR3 length equals 12 residues. Germline CDR1 reads LNHDA; CDR2 reads SQIVND (reference sequence). The V and J ends lost 3 bases and 7 bases respectively, with 9 bases between them. CDR3 in DNA: TGTGCCAGTAGTATTTCCGGGGTTGGCTACACCTTC. It yields the protein CASSISGVGYTF.

The chain recombines TRBV5-4 with TRBJ2-1; 11 positions agree with TRBD1. J lost 9 bases, V lost 6 bases, and 11 bases had no gene match. The length of the CDR3 is 15 residues. The germline CDR1 and CDR2 sequences are SGHNT and YYREEE (reference sequence). CDR3 in DNA: TGTGCCAGCATCCCGGACAGGGGGCGGACTGGTGAGCAGTTCTTC. Residues: CASIPDRGRTGEQFF.

This clone was observed a few times. V and J are TRBV9 and TRBJ1-2; D is uncertain. This CDR3 comprises 11 residues. Per the germline V gene, CDR1 is SGDLS and CDR2 is YYNGEE. V was trimmed by 7 bases and J by 4 bases, leaving 8 bases between them. The CDR3 sequence: CASLGRYGYTF. CDR3 bases: TGTGCCAGCCTTGGCCGCTATGGCTACACCTTC.

This clone was counted only a few times. The chain employs TRBV11-2 and TRBJ2-3; TRBD2 matches at 8 bases. CDR3 size: 16 residues. The V segment lost 4 bases and the J segment 2 bases; nucleotides outside the gene matches: 8. The germline V gene has CDR1 SGHAT and CDR2 FQNNGV. The CDR3: CASSSIAGLPTDTQYF. The CDR3 region has the DNA TGTGCCAGCAGCTCCATAGCGGGATTACCCACAGATACGCAGTATTTT.

This clone was detected only a few times. V gene TRBV7-2 combines with J gene TRBJ1-1; D is ambiguous. Germline V gene sequence: CDR1 SGHTA, CDR2 FQGNSA. The CDR3 sequence is 13 residues long. V lost 3 bases, J lost 6 bases, and 11 bases lay in between. The CDR3 DNA reads TGTGCCAGCAGCTTTCCCGGGGTTTCTGAAGCTTTCTTT. Translation gives CASSFPGVSEAFF.

The genes are TRBV7-2 and TRBJ1-2; 9 bases fit TRBD1. V was pared by 5 bases and J by 7 bases, with 17 bases of the junction left unmatched. Germline V gene lookup returns CDR1 SGHTA and CDR2 FQGNSA. CDR3 length equals 17 residues. CDR3 protein: CASSEIGTGRGGTGYTF. CDR3 sequence (DNA): TGTGCCAGCAGCGAGATCGGGACAGGGCGAGGGGGTACTGGCTACACCTTC.

The chain recombines TRBV29-1 with TRBJ1-2, with TRBD1 matching 8 bases. Germline V gene data show CDR1 as SQVTM and CDR2 as ANQGSEA. Trimming cost V 3 bases and J 4 bases; bases outside gene matches: 4. This CDR3 region has 13 residues. In DNA, the CDR3 is TGCAGCGTTGAGACAGGGGTCCTCTATGGCTACACCTTC. It translates to CSVETGVLYGYTF.

This clone was seen a single time. V gene TRBV15 combines with J gene TRBJ1-4; weak D call: TRBD1 (5 bases). Germline assignment: CDR1 LNHNV and CDR2 YYDKDF (reference sequence). CDR3 length: 14 residues. V was clipped by 5 bases and J by 7 bases, with 14 bases between them. The CDR3: CATSHRRGGEKLFF. In DNA, the CDR3 is TGTGCCACCAGCCATAGAAGGGGAGGTGAAAAACTGTTTTTT.

The rearrangement joins TRBV29-1 to TRBJ2-3; possible D gene TRBD2, 6 bases. Trimming removed 6 bases from V and 2 bases from J, with 12 bases in between. The CDR3 is 13 residues long. Germline V gene sequence: CDR1 SQVTM, CDR2 ANQGSEA. The DNA of the CDR3 is TGCAGCGTCGTTCGGGGGAACACAGATACGCAGTATTTT. This gives the protein CSVVRGNTDTQYF.

The chain uses TRBV29-1 and TRBJ2-7; D possibly corresponds to TRBD1 (5 bases). Germline values: CDR1 SQVTM, CDR2 ANQGSEA. The ends were cut back, 6 bases at V and 2 bases at J, with 17 bases in the middle. The length of the CDR3 is 14 residues. The DNA of the CDR3 is TGCAGCGTCGCGAGACAGACCCTCACCTACGAGCAGTACTTC. Protein: CSVARQTLTYEQYF.

The chain is built from TRBV4-3 and TRBJ2-1; 11 nucleotides align to TRBD2. This CDR3 contains 15 residues. With V trimmed by 4 bases and J by 5 bases, 4 bases remained unmatched. Germline V lookup: CDR1 LGHNA, CDR2 YSLEER. CDR3 coding DNA: TGCGCCAGCAGCCGAGGGACTAGCGGACACAATGAGCAGTTCTTC. It codes for CASSRGTSGHNEQFF.

This sequence joins TRBV7-9 and TRBJ2-1; TRBD2 aligns across 11 bases. The CDR3 loop spans 17 amino acids. V shed 3 bases, J shed 7 bases, and the junction held 11 bases outside the gene matches. Germline lookup yields CDR1 SEHNR and CDR2 FQNEAQ (reference sequence). The CDR3 loop reads CASSFSPLAGVNNEQFF. The CDR3 coding sequence is TGTGCCAGCAGCTTCTCCCCACTAGCGGGAGTCAATAATGAGCAGTTCTTC.

There are a few counts of this clone. The V and J genes are TRBV7-9 and TRBJ1-1; tentative D call: TRBD1 (5 bases). The CDR3 consists of 12 residues. Between the trimmed V and J ends, which lost 10 bases and 2 bases, there was a span of 11 bases. Germline V lookup: CDR1 SEHNR, CDR2 FQNEAQ (reference sequence). CDR3 nucleotide sequence: TGTGCCACAAGACAGACTAACACTGAAGCTTTCTTT. It translates to CATRQTNTEAFF.

V gene TRBV2 combines with J gene TRBJ2-7; 7 nucleotides line up with TRBD1. The CDR3 is 15 amino acids. CDR1 and CDR2 from the germline V gene are SNHLY and FYNNEI. V gave up 7 bases and J gave up 0 bases; unmatched junction bases: 9. The CDR3 is CASMPGQADSYEQYF. The CDR3, as DNA: TGTGCCAGCATGCCCGGACAGGCCGACTCCTACGAGCAGTACTTC.

The V and J genes are TRBV27 and TRBJ1-5, with D possibly matching TRBD1 (5 bases). Trimming took 0 bases from V and 2 from J, leaving 11 bases between them. The germline V gene encodes CDR1 MNHEY and CDR2 SMNVEV (reference sequence). The CDR3 has 16 residues. CDR3: CASSLSSRAGNQPQHF. The CDR3 bases are TGTGCCAGCAGTTTATCGTCCAGGGCTGGCAATCAGCCCCAGCATTTT.

The chain couples TRBV7-3 to TRBJ1-3, with a possible D match to TRBD1 (5 bases). V was cut by 5 bases and J by 11 bases, with 16 bases left in between. CDR1 is SGHTA and CDR2 is FQGTGA in the germline V gene. This CDR3 is 13 amino acids long. CDR3: CASSPGLQGPIYF. DNA for the CDR3: TGTGCCAGCAGCCCGGGACTGCAGGGACCCATATATTTT. The full variable domain, rest sourced from reference TRBV7-3 and TRBJ1-3, is GAGVSQTPSNKVTEKGKYVELRCDPISGHTALYWYRQSLGQGPEFLIYFQGTGAADDSGLPNDRFFAVRPEGSVSTLKIQRTERGDSAVYLCASSPGLQGPIYFGEGSWLTVV.